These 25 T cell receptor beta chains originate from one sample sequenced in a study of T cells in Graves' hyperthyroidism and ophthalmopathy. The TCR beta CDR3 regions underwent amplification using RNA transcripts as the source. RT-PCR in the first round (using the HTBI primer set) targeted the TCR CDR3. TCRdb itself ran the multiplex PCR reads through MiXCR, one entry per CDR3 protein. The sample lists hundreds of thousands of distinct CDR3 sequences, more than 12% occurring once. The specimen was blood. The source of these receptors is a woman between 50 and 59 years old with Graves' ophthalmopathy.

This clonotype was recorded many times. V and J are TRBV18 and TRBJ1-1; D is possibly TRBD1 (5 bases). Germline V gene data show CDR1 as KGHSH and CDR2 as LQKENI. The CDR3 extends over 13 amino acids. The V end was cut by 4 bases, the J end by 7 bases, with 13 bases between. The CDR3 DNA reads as TGTGCCAGCTCACAACGACAGCCAGATGAAGCTTTCTTT. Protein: CASSQRQPDEAFF.

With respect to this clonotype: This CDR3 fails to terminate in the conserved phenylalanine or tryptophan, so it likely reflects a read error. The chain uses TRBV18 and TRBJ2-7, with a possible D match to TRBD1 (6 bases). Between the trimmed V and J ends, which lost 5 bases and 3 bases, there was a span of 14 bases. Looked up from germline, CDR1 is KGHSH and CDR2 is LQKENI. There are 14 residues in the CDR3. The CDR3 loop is CASSRRGRGYEQYL. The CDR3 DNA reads TGTGCCAGCTCAAGAAGGGGCAGGGGCTACGAGCAGTACCTC.

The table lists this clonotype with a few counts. In DNA form, the CDR3 reads TGTGCCACCAGTGAGCTCGAGGGACTAGCAACGGAGACCCAGTACTTC. Residues: CATSELEGLATETQYF. The chain joins TRBV24-1 to TRBJ2-5; TRBD2 matches at 9 bases. Trimming took 4 bases from V and 5 from J; bases not matched to a gene: 10. CDR3 length: 16 residues. The germline V gene encodes CDR1 KGHDR and CDR2 SFDVKD.

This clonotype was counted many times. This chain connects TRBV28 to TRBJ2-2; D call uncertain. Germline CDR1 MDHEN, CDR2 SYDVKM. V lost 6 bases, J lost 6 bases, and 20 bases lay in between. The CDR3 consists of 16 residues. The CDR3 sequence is CASRRVRTRISGELFF. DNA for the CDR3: TGTGCCAGCAGACGGGTCCGGACGAGGATATCCGGGGAGCTGTTTTTT.

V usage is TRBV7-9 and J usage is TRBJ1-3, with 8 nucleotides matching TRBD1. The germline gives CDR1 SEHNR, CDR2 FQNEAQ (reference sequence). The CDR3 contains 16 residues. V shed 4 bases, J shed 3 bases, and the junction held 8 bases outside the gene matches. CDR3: CASSSGQGLGGNTIYF. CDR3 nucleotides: TGTGCCAGCAGCTCTGGACAGGGCCTAGGTGGAAACACCATATATTTT.

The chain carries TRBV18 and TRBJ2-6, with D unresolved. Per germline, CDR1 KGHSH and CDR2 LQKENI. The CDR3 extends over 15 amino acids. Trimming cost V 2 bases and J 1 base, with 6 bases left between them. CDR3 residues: CASSPLQSGANVLTF. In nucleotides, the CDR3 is TGTGCCAGCTCACCATTGCAGTCTGGGGCCAACGTCCTGACTTTC.

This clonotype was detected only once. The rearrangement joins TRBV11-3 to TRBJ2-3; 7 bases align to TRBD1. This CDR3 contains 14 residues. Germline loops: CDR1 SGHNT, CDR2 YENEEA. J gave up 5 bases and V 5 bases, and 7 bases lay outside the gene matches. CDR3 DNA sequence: TGTGCCAGCAGCCATGACAGGGCGAAAGATACGCAGTATTTT. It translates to CASSHDRAKDTQYF.

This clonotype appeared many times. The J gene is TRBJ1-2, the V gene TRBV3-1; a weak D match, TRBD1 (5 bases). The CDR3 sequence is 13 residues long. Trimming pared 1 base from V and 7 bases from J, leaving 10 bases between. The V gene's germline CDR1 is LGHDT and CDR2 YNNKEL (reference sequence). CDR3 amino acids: CASSQVRGGGYTF. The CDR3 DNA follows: TGTGCCAGCAGCCAAGTCCGGGGCGGTGGCTACACCTTC. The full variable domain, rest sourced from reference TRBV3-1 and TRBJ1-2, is DTAVSQTPKYLVTQMGNDKSIKCEQNLGHDTMYWYKQDSKKFLKIMFSYNNKELIINETVPNRFSPKSPDKAHLNLHINSLELGDSAVYFCASSQVRGGGYTFGSGTRLTVV.

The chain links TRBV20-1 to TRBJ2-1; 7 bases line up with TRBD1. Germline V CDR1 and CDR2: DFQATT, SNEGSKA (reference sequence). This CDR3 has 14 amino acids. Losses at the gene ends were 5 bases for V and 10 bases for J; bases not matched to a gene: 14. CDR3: CSAPRQGGPREQFF. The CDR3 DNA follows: TGCAGTGCTCCCCGACAGGGTGGACCGAGGGAGCAGTTCTTC.

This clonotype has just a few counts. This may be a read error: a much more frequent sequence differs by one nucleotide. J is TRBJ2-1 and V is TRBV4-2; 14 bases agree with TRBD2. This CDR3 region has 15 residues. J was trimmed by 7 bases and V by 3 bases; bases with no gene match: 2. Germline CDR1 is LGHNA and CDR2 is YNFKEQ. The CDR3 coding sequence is TGTGCCAGCAGCCAGGGGACTAGCGGGAGAAATGAGCAGTTCTTC. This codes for CASSQGTSGRNEQFF.

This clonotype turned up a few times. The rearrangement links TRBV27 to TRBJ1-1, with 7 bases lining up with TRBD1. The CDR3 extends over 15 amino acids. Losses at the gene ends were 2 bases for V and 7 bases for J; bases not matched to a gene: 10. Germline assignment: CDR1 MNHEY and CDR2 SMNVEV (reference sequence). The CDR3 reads CASSLGSTGFNEAFF. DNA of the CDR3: TGTGCCAGCAGTTTAGGGTCGACAGGGTTCAATGAAGCTTTCTTT.

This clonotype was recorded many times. The CDR3 coding sequence is TGTGCCTGGGAGTTGGACAGGGGCACAGATACGCAGTATTTT. This sequence encodes CAWELDRGTDTQYF. V gene TRBV30 combines with J gene TRBJ2-3; 8 bases are a match to TRBD1. This CDR3 has 14 residues. Per germline, CDR1 GTSNPN and CDR2 SVGIG (reference sequence). Trimming cost V 5 bases and J 1 base; bases outside gene matches: 5.

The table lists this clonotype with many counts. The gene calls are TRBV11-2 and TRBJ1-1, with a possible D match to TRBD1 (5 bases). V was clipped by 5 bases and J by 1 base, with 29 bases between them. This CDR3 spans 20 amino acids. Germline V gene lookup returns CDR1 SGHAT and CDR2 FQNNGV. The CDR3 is CASSVTLANRKRGSNTEAFF. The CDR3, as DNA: TGTGCCAGCAGCGTCACCTTAGCAAATCGGAAAAGGGGTTCGAACACTGAAGCTTTCTTT. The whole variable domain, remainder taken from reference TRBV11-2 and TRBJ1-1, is EAGVAQSPRYKIIEKRQSVAFWCNPISGHATLYWYQQILGQGPKLLIQFQNNGVVDDSQLPKDRFSAERLKGVDSTLKIQPAKLEDSAVYLCASSVTLANRKRGSNTEAFFGQGTRLTVV.

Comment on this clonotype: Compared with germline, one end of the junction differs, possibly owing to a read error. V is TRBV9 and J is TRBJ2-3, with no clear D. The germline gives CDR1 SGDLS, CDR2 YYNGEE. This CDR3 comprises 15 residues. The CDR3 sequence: CASTVTMASTDTQYF. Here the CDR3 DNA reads TGTGCCAGCACCGTAACTATGGCTAGCACAGATACGCAGTATTTT.

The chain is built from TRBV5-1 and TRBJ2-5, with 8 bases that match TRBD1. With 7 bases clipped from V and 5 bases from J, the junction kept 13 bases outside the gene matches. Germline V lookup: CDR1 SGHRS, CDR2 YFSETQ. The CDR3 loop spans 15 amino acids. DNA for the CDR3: TGCGCCAGCGGCATGAAATCAGGGGGCATTGAGACCCAGTACTTC. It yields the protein CASGMKSGGIETQYF. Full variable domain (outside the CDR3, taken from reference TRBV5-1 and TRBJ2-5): KAGVTQTPRYLIKTRGQQVTLSCSPISGHRSVSWYQQTPGQGLQFLFEYFSETQRNKGNFPGRFSGRQFSNSRSEMNVSTLELGDSALYLCASGMKSGGIETQYFGPGTRLLVL.

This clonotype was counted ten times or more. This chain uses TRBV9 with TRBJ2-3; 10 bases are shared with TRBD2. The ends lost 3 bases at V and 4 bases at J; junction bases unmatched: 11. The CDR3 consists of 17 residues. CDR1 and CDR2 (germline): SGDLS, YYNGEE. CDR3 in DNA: TGTGCCAGCAGCGGAAGAAAGCGGGAGGGCCTCCCAGATACGCAGTATTTT. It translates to CASSGRKREGLPDTQYF.

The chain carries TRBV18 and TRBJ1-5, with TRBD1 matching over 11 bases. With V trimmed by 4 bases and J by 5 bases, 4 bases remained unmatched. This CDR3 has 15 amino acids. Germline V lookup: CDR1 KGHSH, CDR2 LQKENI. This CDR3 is CASSQDRGQDQPQHF. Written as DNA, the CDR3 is TGTGCCAGCTCACAGGACAGGGGGCAAGATCAGCCCCAGCATTTT.

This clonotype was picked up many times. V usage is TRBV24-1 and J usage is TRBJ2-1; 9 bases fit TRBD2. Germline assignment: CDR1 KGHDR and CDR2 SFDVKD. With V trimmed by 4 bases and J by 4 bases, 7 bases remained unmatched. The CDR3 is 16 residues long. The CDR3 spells CATSDRAGGLYNEQFF. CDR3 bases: TGTGCCACCAGTGACCGAGCGGGAGGCCTTTACAATGAGCAGTTCTTC.

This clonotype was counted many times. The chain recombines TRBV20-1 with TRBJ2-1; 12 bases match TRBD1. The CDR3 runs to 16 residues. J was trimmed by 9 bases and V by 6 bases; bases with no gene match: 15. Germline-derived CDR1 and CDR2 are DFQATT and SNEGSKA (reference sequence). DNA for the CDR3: TGCAGTGCACTCATCGGTGGGACAGGGGGCGTGGGTGAGCAGTTCTTC. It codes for CSALIGGTGGVGEQFF.

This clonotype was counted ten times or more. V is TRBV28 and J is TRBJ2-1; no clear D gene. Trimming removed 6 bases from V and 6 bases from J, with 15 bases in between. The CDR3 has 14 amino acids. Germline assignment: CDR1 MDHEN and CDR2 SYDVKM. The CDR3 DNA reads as TGTGCCAGCAGCACTAACCTTGTCCTCAATGAGCAGTTCTTC. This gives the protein CASSTNLVLNEQFF.

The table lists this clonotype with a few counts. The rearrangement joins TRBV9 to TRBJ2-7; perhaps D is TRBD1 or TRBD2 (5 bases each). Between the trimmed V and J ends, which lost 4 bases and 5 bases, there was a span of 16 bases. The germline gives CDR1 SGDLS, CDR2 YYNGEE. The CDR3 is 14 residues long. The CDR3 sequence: CASSPGTQVHEQYF. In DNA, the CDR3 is TGTGCCAGCAGCCCAGGGACCCAGGTCCACGAGCAGTACTTC.

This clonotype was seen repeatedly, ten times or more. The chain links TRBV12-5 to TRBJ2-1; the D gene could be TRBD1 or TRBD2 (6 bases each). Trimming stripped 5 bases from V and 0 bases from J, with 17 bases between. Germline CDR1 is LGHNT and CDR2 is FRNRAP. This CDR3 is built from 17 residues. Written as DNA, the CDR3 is TGTGCTAGTGGTAGTCATCGGAGGGGGAGCTCCTACAATGAGCAGTTCTTC. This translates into CASGSHRRGSSYNEQFF.

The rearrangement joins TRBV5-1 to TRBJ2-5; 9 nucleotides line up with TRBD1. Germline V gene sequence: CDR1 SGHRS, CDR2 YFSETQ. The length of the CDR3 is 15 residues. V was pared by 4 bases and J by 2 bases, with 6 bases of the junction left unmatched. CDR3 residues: CASSGGTGLQETQYF. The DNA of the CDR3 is TGCGCCAGCAGCGGGGGGACAGGGTTACAAGAGACCCAGTACTTC. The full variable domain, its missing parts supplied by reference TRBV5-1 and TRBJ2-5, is KAGVTQTPRYLIKTRGQQVTLSCSPISGHRSVSWYQQTPGQGLQFLFEYFSETQRNKGNFPGRFSGRQFSNSRSEMNVSTLELGDSALYLCASSGGTGLQETQYFGPGTRLLVL.

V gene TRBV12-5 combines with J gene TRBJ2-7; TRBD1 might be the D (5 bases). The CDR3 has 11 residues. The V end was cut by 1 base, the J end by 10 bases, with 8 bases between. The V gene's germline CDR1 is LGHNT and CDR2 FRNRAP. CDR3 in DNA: TGTGCTAGTGGTTTGGGACAGAGTCAGTACTTC. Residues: CASGLGQSQYF.

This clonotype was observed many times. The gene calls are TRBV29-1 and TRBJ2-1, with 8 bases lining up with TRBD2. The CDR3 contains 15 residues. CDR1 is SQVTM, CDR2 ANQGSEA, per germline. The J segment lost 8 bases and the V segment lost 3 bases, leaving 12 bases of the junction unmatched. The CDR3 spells CSVDRAGARRDEQFF. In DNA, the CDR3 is TGCAGCGTTGACCGAGCGGGAGCCCGTCGTGATGAGCAGTTCTTC.